One sample yielded the 22 T cell receptor beta chains listed below, sequenced in a study of identical twins. TCRdb passed the 5' RACE reads through MiXCR, listing each CDR3 protein once. The sample has approximately 890,000 distinct CDR3 sequences, approximately 13% seen once. The sample was also linked to a second study, of yellow fever vaccine responses in identical twins.

The specimen sequenced was PBMCs. The receptors derive from a woman between 18 and 30 years old in good health.

The chain combines TRBV6-1 with TRBJ1-2; a possible D gene is TRBD1 (5 bases). CDR1 MNHNS and CDR2 SASEGT come from the germline V gene. This CDR3 is built from 12 residues. V lost 5 bases, J lost 5 bases, and 9 bases lay in between. Here the CDR3 reads CASSMGLYGYTF. CDR3 DNA sequence: TGTGCCAGCAGTATGGGGCTATATGGCTACACCTTC.

This clonotype was seen more than once but under ten times. The rearrangement uses TRBV6-1 and TRBJ2-1, with 9 bases identical to TRBD2. Germline V lookup: CDR1 MNHNS, CDR2 SASEGT. The CDR3 length is 16 residues. The J segment lost 3 bases and the V segment lost 6 bases, leaving 9 bases of the junction unmatched. Here the CDR3 DNA reads TGTGCCAGCAGGCCTTCGAGCGGGGGGTACTACAATGAGCAGTTCTTC. This codes for CASRPSSGGYYNEQFF.

The table lists this clonotype with many counts. The chain recombines TRBV29-1 with TRBJ2-1; no reliable D call. The V end lost 3 bases, the J end lost 4 bases, and 7 bases lay between the germline ends. Germline assignment: CDR1 SQVTM and CDR2 ANQGSEA. This CDR3 comprises 12 residues. CDR3 sequence: CSVEALYNEQFF. DNA for the CDR3: TGCAGCGTTGAGGCGCTTTACAATGAGCAGTTCTTC.

V gene TRBV14 combines with J gene TRBJ2-7, with 8 bases lining up with TRBD1. The CDR3 sequence is 16 residues long. J lost 1 base, V lost 4 bases, and 9 bases had no gene match. Germline loops: CDR1 SGHDN, CDR2 FVKESK. CDR3 in amino acids: CASSRIWTGNSYEQYF. The CDR3 DNA reads as TGTGCCAGCAGCCGCATCTGGACAGGGAATTCCTACGAGCAGTACTTC. Based on the CDR3 plus reference TRBV14 and TRBJ2-7, the full variable domain is EAGVTQFPSHSVIEKGQTVTLRCDPISGHDNLYWYRRVMGKEIKFLLHFVKESKQDESGMPNNRFLAERTGGTYSTLKVQPAELEDSGVYFCASSRIWTGNSYEQYFGPGTRLTVT.

This clonotype showed up just a few times. The chain carries TRBV6-5 and TRBJ2-1; possible D gene TRBD1, 5 bases. The germline CDR1 and CDR2 sequences are MNHEY and SVGAGI. V was shortened by 2 bases and J by 9 bases, with 8 bases between the two germline ends. The CDR3 is 12 residues long. DNA for the CDR3: TGTGCCAGCAGTTACGGTAGGGGTGAGCAGTTCTTC. Its protein is CASSYGRGEQFF.

The chain is built from TRBV20-1 and TRBJ2-1, with TRBD2 identical over 7 bases. This CDR3 is 15 amino acids long. Losses at the gene ends were 6 bases for V and 3 bases for J; bases not matched to a gene: 11. Per germline, CDR1 DFQATT and CDR2 SNEGSKA (reference sequence). As DNA, the CDR3 is TGCAGTGCCACACCGGGACTAAAGAACTACAATGAGCAGTTCTTC. Encoded protein: CSATPGLKNYNEQFF.

The table lists this clonotype with a few counts. The J gene is TRBJ1-5, the V gene TRBV27; D uncertain. Germline V gene sequence: CDR1 MNHEY, CDR2 SMNVEV (reference sequence). The CDR3 sequence is 13 residues long. The V and J ends lost 5 bases and 0 bases respectively, with 5 bases between them. DNA of the CDR3: TGTGCCAGCAGTGGCCGTAGCAATCAGCCCCAGCATTTT. Protein product: CASSGRSNQPQHF.

This chain joins TRBV6-5 and TRBJ2-1, with D possibly matching TRBD2 (6 bases). Germline-derived CDR1 and CDR2 are MNHEY and SVGAGI. The CDR3 spans 11 residues. Trimming pared 6 bases from V and 9 bases from J, leaving 9 bases between. The CDR3 coding sequence is TGTGCCAGCAGGCGGGGATTTGAGCAGTTCTTC. It specifies CASRRGFEQFF.

Turning to this clonotype: It may be a read error: a sequence one base away is much more abundant. J is TRBJ2-2 and V is TRBV12-3 or TRBV12-4; D gene uncertain. The CDR3 spans 15 residues. V was pared by 6 bases and J by 5 bases, with 16 bases between. The CDR3 loop reads CASRPDGVRTGELFF. The CDR3 DNA follows: TGTGCCAGCAGACCGGATGGAGTGCGAACCGGGGAGCTGTTTTTT.

The chain has TRBV11-2 and TRBJ2-1; TRBD2 agrees at 13 bases. J was trimmed by 4 bases and V by 0 bases; bases with no gene match: 6. This CDR3 comprises 18 residues. Germline lookup yields CDR1 SGHAT and CDR2 FQNNGV. CDR3 sequence: CASSLDGTSGKDYNEQFF. For the CDR3, the DNA is TGTGCCAGCAGCTTAGACGGGACTAGCGGGAAAGATTACAATGAGCAGTTCTTC.

This clonotype has more than one count but fewer than ten. The chain has TRBV6-2 or TRBV6-3 and TRBJ2-1; maybe TRBD2 (6 bases). CDR1 is MNHEY, CDR2 SVGEGT, per germline. Trimming stripped 6 bases from V and 2 bases from J, with 14 bases between. The CDR3 runs 15 residues. This CDR3 is CASSAEGIAYNEQFF. The CDR3 bases are TGTGCCAGCAGCGCGGAGGGCATCGCCTACAATGAGCAGTTCTTC.

CDR3 coding DNA: TGTGCCAGCAGCTTGGGTGGGACCCAACGAGGGACCCAGTACTTC. Its translation: CASSLGGTQRGTQYF. The chain uses TRBV5-6 and TRBJ2-5; D may correspond to TRBD1 or TRBD2 (5 bases each). V gave up 0 bases and J gave up 7 bases, with 16 bases separating them. This CDR3 is 15 amino acids long. Germline V gene sequence: CDR1 SGHDT, CDR2 YYEEEE. Full variable domain (outside the CDR3, taken from reference TRBV5-6 and TRBJ2-5): DAGVTQSPTHLIKTRGQQVTLRCSPKSGHDTVSWYQQALGQGPQFIFQYYEEEERQRGNFPDRFSGHQFPNYSSELNVNALLLGDSALYLCASSLGGTQRGTQYFGPGTRLLVL.

This clonotype showed up just a few times. The gene calls are TRBV7-9 and TRBJ1-1, with D perhaps matching TRBD1 (6 bases). This CDR3 has 13 amino acids. Germline V gene data show CDR1 as SEHNR and CDR2 as FQNEAQ (reference sequence). Trimming took off 2 bases at V and 7 bases at J, with 11 bases between the two ends. The CDR3 reads CASSLNRVNEAFF. CDR3 DNA sequence: TGTGCCAGCAGCTTAAACAGGGTTAATGAAGCTTTCTTT.

This clonotype showed up just a few times. This CDR3 reads CASSLYRQGYGYTF. The CDR3 region has the DNA TGTGCCAGCAGTTTATACAGGCAGGGGTATGGCTACACCTTC. The chain carries TRBV12-3 or TRBV12-4 and TRBJ1-2; D is possibly TRBD1 (6 bases). Trimming cost V 2 bases and J 5 bases, with 12 bases left between them. CDR3 length: 14 amino acids.

In this sample, this clonotype turned up a few times. The chain employs TRBV5-1 and TRBJ2-1; D may be TRBD2 (6 bases). The CDR3 is made up of 16 amino acids. The germline gives CDR1 SGHRS, CDR2 YFSETQ. V was clipped by 0 bases and J by 4 bases, with 14 bases between them. The CDR3 is CASSLDLGSLYNEQFF. The CDR3 DNA is TGCGCCAGCAGCTTGGATCTCGGGAGCTTGTACAATGAGCAGTTCTTC.

Comments on this clonotype: A much larger clone differs from this one at a single base, so this may be a read error. This rearrangement joins TRBV7-9 to TRBJ2-2; 8 bases fit TRBD1. The junction had 2 bases not matched to a gene; V was cut back by 5 bases and J by 3 bases. This CDR3 has 14 amino acids. CDR1 is SEHNR, CDR2 FQNEAQ, per germline (reference sequence). CDR3 loop: CASSPGQDTGELFF. In DNA form, the CDR3 reads TGTGCCAGCAGCCCGGGACAGGACACCGGGGAGCTGTTTTTT.

CDR3 sequence reads: CASSAGGSVAFF. The CDR3 coding sequence is TGTGCCAGCTCAGCGGGAGGGTCTGTGGCGTTCTTC. The chain has TRBV14 and TRBJ2-1, with 10 bases aligning to TRBD2. Trimming removed 8 bases from V and 15 bases from J; junction bases left unmatched: 10. Germline V CDR1 and CDR2: SGHDN, FVKESK. The CDR3 covers 12 residues.

This clonotype was recorded a few times. CDR3 DNA sequence: TGTGCCAGCAGCGTTAGGTCGGCCCACACCGGGGAGCTGTTTTTT. Amino acids: CASSVRSAHTGELFF. The chain links TRBV9 to TRBJ2-2; D not resolved. The ends were cut back, 2 bases at V and 3 bases at J, with 11 bases in the middle. The CDR3 contains 15 residues. In germline, CDR1 is SGDLS, CDR2 YYNGEE.

This clonotype was observed a few times. V usage is TRBV2 and J usage is TRBJ1-2, with D possibly TRBD1 on 6 matching bases. This CDR3 spans 13 amino acids. The V and J ends lost 4 bases and 4 bases respectively, with 10 bases between them. Germline lookup yields CDR1 SNHLY and CDR2 FYNNEI. DNA of the CDR3: TGTGCCAGCAGTGCCCAGGGGACCTATGGCTACACCTTC. This gives the protein CASSAQGTYGYTF.

This clonotype occurred many times. The V and J genes are TRBV20-1 and TRBJ2-1; TRBD2 agrees at 12 bases. There are 18 residues in the CDR3. Germline assignment: CDR1 DFQATT and CDR2 SNEGSKA (reference sequence). Unmatched junction bases numbered 7, after V lost 1 base and J lost 0 bases. CDR3 sequence reads: CSARVLGTSGFSYNEQFF. In nucleotides, the CDR3 is TGCAGTGCTAGAGTTTTGGGGACTAGCGGGTTCTCCTACAATGAGCAGTTCTTC.

The chain joins TRBV7-8 to TRBJ2-1; 9 bases map to TRBD2. The germline CDR1 and CDR2 sequences are SGHVS and FQNEAQ. This CDR3 comprises 16 residues. After removal of 4 bases from V and 9 bases from J, the junction contained 13 bases not matched to a gene. The CDR3 DNA is TGTGCCAGCAGCTCCAACCTGGCGGGGGGGCCAATTGAGCAGTTCTTC. Encoded protein: CASSSNLAGGPIEQFF.

The chain recombines TRBV5-1 with TRBJ2-1; either TRBD1 or TRBD2 may fit D (6 bases each). Germline CDR1 is SGHRS and CDR2 is YFSETQ. This CDR3 comprises 12 residues. V lost 6 bases and J lost 9, with 13 bases in between. For the CDR3, the DNA is TGCGCCAGCAAAGGAGGGGGAAGTGAGCAGTTCTTC. Translation: CASKGGGSEQFF.